Listed below are T cell receptor beta chains from one sample, sequenced in a study of blood T cell repertoires in COVID-19. Using immunoSEQ multiplex PCR, the repertoire was profiled, and TCRdb retains in-frame clones only, with some absent. Among about 140,000 clones listed, about nine tenths were seen once. Sequencing used peripheral blood. The receptors derive from a woman at least 80 years old with acute or convalescent COVID-19. Both conserved end residues are part of each CDR3. Each record gives: J gene, clone size, D gene, V gene, CDR3 protein, CDR3 DNA. A D gene is named only where the DNA matches it firmly. Size values are once, few and many counts, or a class for expanded clones, and some rows have none.

>TRBJ2-5|NA|TRBD1|TRBV2
CASSAGTGETQYF
TGTGCCAGCAGTGCTGGGACAGGAGAGACCCAGTACTTC
>TRBJ1-2|NA|NA|TRBV7-2
CASSLVGAATNYGYTF
TGTGCCAGCAGCTTAGTAGGAGCAGCGACTAACTATGGCTACACCTTC
>TRBJ1-6|NA|TRBD1|TRBV27
CASSLDRGGSYNSPLHF
TGTGCCAGCAGCCTCGACAGGGGAGGATCCTATAATTCACCCCTCCACTTT
>TRBJ2-1|NA|TRBD1|TRBV9
CASSPRTGPYNEQFF
TGTGCCAGCAGCCCGCGGACAGGCCCCTACAATGAGCAGTTCTTC
>TRBJ1-1|NA|NA|TRBV11-2
CASSISPQGGGDTEAFF
TGTGCCAGCAGCATATCGCCACAGGGCGGAGGTGACACTGAAGCTTTCTTT
>TRBJ1-3|NA|NA|TRBV12-3/TRBV12-4
CASRTGTRTIYF
TGTGCCAGCAGGACCGGGACAAGGACCATATATTTT
>TRBJ1-1|once|TRBD1|TRBV10-3
CAISYSGTGTIRDTEAFF
TGTGCCATCAGTTACTCCGGGACAGGTACCATCAGGGACACTGAAGCTTTCTTT
>TRBJ1-2|NA|NA|TRBV19
CASSMTGDYGYTF
TGTGCCAGTAGTATGACGGGGGACTATGGCTACACCTTC
>TRBJ1-4|NA|NA|TRBV30
CAWSDLGSGLNEKLFF
TGTGCCTGGAGTGATTTGGGGTCCGGACTGAATGAAAAACTGTTTTTT
>TRBJ1-2|NA|NA|TRBV6-5
CASSYTRGSYGYTF
TGTGCCAGCAGTTACACCAGGGGAAGCTATGGCTACACCTTC
>TRBJ2-5|NA|TRBD2|TRBV5-8
CASTTWASGGAAGETQYF
TGTGCCAGCACTACCTGGGCTAGCGGGGGGGCTGCGGGAGAGACCCAGTACTTC
>TRBJ1-1|once|TRBD1|TRBV18
CASSQTGSNTEAFF
TGTGCCAGCTCACAGACAGGGTCGAACACTGAAGCTTTCTTT
>TRBJ1-2|NA|NA|TRBV5-1
CASSPITGSNYGYTF
TGCGCCAGCAGCCCCATCACAGGGAGTAACTATGGCTACACCTTC
>TRBJ1-3|NA|TRBD1|TRBV7-9
CASSLEVRGKYF
TGTGCCAGCAGCTTAGAAGTCAGGGGGAAGTATTTT
>TRBJ1-6|NA|NA|TRBV3-1/TRBV3-2
CASSQGQYSPLHF
TGTGCCAGCAGCCAAGGACAGTACTCACCCCTCCACTTT
>TRBJ1-2|NA|NA|TRBV12-3/TRBV12-4
CASSLGTHYGYTF
TGTGCCAGCAGTTTAGGCACACATTATGGCTACACCTTC
>TRBJ2-5|NA|NA|TRBV7-3
CASSLRPSGGETQYF
TGTGCCAGCAGCTTAAGGCCTAGTGGGGGGGAGACCCAGTACTTC
>TRBJ2-7|NA|TRBD1|TRBV18
CASSPGTGGEAEQYF
TGTGCCAGCTCACCAGGGACAGGAGGCGAGGCCGAGCAGTACTTC
>TRBJ1-1|NA|NA|TRBV5-6
CASSSLNGRLGTEAFF
TGTGCCAGCAGCTCCCTGAATGGGAGGCTGGGCACTGAAGCTTTCTTT
>TRBJ1-6|NA|NA|TRBV4-2
CASSQGGLYNSPLHF
TGTGCCAGCAGCCAAGGGGGACTTTATAATTCACCCCTCCACTTT
>TRBJ1-2|NA|NA|TRBV6-2/TRBV6-3
CASSQQPLYGYTF
TGTGCCAGCAGTCAACAGCCCCTCTATGGCTACACCTTC
>TRBJ1-2|NA|NA|TRBV30
CAWSVEGVYGYTF
TGTGCCTGGAGTGTAGAGGGCGTCTATGGCTACACCTTC
>TRBJ2-7|NA|NA|TRBV18
CASSPQGLGNSYEQYF
TGTGCCAGCTCACCCCAGGGACTGGGAAACTCCTACGAGCAGTACTTC
>TRBJ1-1|NA|NA|TRBV5-1
CASSLEPQGRNTEAFF
TGCGCCAGCAGCTTGGAACCGCAGGGCAGGAACACTGAAGCTTTCTTT